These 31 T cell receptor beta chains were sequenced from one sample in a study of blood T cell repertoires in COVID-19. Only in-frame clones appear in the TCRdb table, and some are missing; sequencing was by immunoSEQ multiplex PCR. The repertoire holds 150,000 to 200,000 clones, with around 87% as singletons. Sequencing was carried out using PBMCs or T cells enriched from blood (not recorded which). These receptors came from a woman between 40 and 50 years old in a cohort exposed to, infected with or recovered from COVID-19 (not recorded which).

CDR3 sequence reads: CASSEVQGHQPQHF. CDR3 DNA sequence: TGTGCCAGCAGTGAAGTTCAGGGTCATCAGCCCCAGCATTTT. This chain links TRBV6-1 with TRBJ1-5; a possible D gene is TRBD1 (5 bases). The CDR3 runs to 14 residues. Trimming took off 1 base at V and 5 bases at J, with 9 bases between the two ends. Germline values: CDR1 MNHNS, CDR2 SASEGT.

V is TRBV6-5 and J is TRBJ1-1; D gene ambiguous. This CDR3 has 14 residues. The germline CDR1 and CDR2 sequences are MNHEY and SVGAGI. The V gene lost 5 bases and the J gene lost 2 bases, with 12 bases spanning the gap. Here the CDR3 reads CASSPETVNTEAFF. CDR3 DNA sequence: TGTGCCAGCAGTCCCGAAACAGTTAACACTGAAGCTTTCTTT.

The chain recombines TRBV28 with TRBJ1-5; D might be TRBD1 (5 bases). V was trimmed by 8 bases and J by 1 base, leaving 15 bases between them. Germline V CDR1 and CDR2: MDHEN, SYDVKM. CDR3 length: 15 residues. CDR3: CASLSWGESNQPQHF. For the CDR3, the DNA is TGTGCCAGCCTTTCCTGGGGGGAAAGCAATCAGCCCCAGCATTTT.

The CDR3 here is CASSAGTREQYF. DNA for the CDR3: TGTGCCAGCAGCGCCGGGACACGCGAGCAGTACTTC. The rearrangement links TRBV5-6 to TRBJ2-7, with D maybe TRBD1 (6 bases). The length of the CDR3 is 12 residues. V was pared by 4 bases and J by 6 bases, with 11 bases between. From germline, CDR1 is SGHDT and CDR2 YYEEEE.

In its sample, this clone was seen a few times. For the CDR3, the DNA is TGTGCCAGCAGCTTACGGGGGACTAGCGGGAGGGCAGGTGAGCAGTACTTC. Its protein is CASSLRGTSGRAGEQYF. This chain links TRBV7-2 with TRBJ2-7; TRBD2 agrees at 16 bases. This CDR3 has 17 residues. With V trimmed by 2 bases and J by 7 bases, 8 bases remained unmatched. CDR1 and CDR2 (germline): SGHTA, FQGNSA.

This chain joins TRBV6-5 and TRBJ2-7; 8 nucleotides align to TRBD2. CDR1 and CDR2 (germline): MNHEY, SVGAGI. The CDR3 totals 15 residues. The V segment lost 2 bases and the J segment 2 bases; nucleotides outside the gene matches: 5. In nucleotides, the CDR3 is TGTGCCAGCAGTTACGGGAGCGGGGGAGCCTACGAGCAGTACTTC. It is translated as CASSYGSGGAYEQYF.

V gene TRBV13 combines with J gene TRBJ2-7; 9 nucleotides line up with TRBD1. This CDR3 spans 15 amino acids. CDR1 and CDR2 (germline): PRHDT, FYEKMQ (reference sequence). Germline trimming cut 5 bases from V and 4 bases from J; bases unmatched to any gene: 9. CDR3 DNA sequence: TGTGCCAGCAGCCCAAACAGGGGGCGCCCGTACGAGCAGTACTTC. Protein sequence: CASSPNRGRPYEQYF.

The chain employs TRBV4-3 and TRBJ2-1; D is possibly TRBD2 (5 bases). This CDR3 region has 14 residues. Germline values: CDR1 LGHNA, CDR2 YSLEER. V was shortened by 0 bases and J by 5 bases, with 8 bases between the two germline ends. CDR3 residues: CASSQDIANNEQFF. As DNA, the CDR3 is TGCGCCAGCAGCCAAGATATAGCGAACAATGAGCAGTTCTTC.

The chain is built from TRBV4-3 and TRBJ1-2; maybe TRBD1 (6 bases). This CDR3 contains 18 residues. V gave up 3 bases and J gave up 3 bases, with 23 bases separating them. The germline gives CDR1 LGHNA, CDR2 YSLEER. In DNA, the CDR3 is TGCGCCAGCAGCCAGGAGGCGGCAGGGGCCGGCAATTACTATGGCTACACCTTC. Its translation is CASSQEAAGAGNYYGYTF.

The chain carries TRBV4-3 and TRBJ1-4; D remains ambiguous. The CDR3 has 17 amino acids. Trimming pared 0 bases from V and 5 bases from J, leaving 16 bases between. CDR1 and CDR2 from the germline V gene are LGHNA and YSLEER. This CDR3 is CASSQDPPPGGNEKLFF. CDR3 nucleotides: TGCGCCAGCAGCCAAGATCCCCCCCCGGGAGGGAATGAAAAACTGTTTTTT.

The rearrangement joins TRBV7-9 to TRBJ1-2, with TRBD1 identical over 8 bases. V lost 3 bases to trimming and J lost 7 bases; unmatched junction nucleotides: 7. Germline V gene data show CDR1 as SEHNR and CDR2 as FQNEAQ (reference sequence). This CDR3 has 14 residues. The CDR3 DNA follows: TGTGCCAGCAGCTTTCAGGGGGCTCTACCTGGCTACACCTTC. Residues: CASSFQGALPGYTF. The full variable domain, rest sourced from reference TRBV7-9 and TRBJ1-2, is DTGVSQNPRHKITKRGQNVTFRCDPISEHNRLYWYRQTLGQGPEFLTYFQNEAQLEKSRLLSDRFSAERPKGSFSTLEIQRTEQGDSAMYLCASSFQGALPGYTFGSGTRLTVV.

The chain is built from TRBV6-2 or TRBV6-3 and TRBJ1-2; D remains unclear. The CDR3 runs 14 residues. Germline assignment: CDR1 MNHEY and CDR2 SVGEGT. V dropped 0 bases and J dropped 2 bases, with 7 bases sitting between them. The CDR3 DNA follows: TGTGCCAGCAGTTACTCCCTAGTCAACTATGGCTACACCTTC. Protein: CASSYSLVNYGYTF.

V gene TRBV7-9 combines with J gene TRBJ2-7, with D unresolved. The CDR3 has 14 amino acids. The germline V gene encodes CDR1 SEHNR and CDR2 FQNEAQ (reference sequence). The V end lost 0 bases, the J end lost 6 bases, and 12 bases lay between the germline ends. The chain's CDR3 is CASSLAQALSEQYF. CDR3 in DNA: TGTGCCAGCAGCTTAGCGCAGGCCTTGAGCGAGCAGTACTTC.

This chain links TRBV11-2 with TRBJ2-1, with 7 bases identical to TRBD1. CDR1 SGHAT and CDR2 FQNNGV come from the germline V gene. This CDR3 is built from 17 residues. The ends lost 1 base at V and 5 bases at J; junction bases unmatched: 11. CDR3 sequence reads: CASSLAGQFPPNNEQFF. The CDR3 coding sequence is TGTGCCAGCAGCTTAGCGGGACAGTTCCCTCCAAACAATGAGCAGTTCTTC.

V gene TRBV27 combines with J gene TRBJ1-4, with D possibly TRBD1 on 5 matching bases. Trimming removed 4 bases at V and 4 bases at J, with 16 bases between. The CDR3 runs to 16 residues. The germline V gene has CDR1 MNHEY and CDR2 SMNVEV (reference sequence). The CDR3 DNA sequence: TGTGCCAGCAGTTCCCTCCCTGGGGGGTTTAATGAAAAACTGTTTTTT. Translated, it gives CASSSLPGGFNEKLFF.

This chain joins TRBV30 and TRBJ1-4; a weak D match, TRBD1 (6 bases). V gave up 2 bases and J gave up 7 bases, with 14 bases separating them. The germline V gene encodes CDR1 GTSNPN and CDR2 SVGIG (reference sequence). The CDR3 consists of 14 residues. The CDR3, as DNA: TGTGCCTGGAGTTCGTCCAGGGGAATTGAAAAACTGTTTTTT. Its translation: CAWSSSRGIEKLFF.

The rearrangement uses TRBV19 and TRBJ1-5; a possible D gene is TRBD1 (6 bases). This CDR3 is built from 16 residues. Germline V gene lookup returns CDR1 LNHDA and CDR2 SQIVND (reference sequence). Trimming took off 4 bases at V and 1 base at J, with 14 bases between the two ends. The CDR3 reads CASSKRQEPSNQPQHF. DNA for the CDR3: TGTGCCAGTAGTAAGCGACAGGAGCCAAGCAATCAGCCCCAGCATTTT.

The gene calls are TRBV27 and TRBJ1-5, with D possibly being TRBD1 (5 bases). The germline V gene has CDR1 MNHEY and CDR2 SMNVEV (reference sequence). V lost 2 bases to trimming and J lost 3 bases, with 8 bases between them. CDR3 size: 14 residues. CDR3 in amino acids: CASSLRQTNQPQHF. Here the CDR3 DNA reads TGTGCCAGCAGTTTACGACAGACCAATCAGCCCCAGCATTTT.

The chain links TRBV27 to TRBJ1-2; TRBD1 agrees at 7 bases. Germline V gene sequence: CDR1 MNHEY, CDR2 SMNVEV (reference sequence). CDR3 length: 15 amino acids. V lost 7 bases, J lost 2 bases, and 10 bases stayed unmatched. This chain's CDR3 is CASTLLGGQNYGYTF. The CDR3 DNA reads TGTGCCAGCACCCTTCTGGGGGGACAGAACTATGGCTACACCTTC.

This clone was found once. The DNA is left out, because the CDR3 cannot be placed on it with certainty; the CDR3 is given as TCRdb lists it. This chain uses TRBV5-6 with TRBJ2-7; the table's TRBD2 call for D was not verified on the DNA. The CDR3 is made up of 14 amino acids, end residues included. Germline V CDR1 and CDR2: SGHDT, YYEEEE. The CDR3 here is CASSFGTGASGGFV.

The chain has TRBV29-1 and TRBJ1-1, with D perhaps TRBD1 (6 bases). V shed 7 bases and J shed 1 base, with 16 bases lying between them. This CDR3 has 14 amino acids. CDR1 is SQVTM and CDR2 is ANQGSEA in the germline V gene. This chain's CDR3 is CSATPGHQNTEAFF. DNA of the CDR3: TGCAGCGCGACTCCGGGACACCAGAACACTGAAGCTTTCTTT.

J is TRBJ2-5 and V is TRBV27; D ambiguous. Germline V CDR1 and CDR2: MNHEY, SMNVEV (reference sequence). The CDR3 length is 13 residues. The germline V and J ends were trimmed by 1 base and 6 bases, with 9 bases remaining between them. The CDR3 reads CASSLFGGKTQYF. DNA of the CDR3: TGTGCCAGCAGTTTATTTGGCGGAAAGACCCAGTACTTC.

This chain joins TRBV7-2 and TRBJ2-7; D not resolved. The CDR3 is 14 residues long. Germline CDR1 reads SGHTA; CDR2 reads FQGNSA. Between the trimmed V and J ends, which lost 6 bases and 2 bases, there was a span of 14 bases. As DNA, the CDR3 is TGTGCCAGCAGTTCTCTGGATGGGCCCTACGAGCAGTACTTC. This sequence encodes CASSSLDGPYEQYF.

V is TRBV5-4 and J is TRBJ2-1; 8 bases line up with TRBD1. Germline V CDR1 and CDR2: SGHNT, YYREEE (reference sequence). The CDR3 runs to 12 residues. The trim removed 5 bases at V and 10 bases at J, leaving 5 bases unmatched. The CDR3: CASSSGGGEQFF. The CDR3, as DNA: TGTGCCAGCAGTTCAGGGGGCGGCGAGCAGTTCTTC.

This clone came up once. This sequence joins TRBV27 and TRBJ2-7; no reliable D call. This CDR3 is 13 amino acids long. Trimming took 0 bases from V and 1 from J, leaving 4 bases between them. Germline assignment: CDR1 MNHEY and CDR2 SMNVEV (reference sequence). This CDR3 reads CASSLSISYEQYF. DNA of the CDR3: TGTGCCAGCAGTTTATCCATTTCCTACGAGCAGTACTTC.

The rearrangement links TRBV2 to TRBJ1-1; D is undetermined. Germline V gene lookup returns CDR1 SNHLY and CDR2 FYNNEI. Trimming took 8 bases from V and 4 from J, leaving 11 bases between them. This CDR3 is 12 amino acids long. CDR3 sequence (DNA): TGTGCCAGCGTTTCCGGGAGCACTGAAGCTTTCTTT. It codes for CASVSGSTEAFF.

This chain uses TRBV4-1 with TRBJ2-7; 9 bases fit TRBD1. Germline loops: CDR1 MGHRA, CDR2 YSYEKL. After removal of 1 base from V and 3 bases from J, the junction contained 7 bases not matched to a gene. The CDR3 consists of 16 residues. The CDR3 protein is CASSQAHRGPDYEQYF. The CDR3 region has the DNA TGCGCCAGCAGCCAAGCCCACAGGGGGCCGGACTACGAGCAGTACTTC.

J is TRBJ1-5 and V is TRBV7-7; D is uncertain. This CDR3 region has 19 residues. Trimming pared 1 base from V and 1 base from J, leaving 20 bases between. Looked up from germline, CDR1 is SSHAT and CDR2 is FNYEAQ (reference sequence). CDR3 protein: CASSLDRKGSIMSNQPQHF. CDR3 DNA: TGTGCCAGCAGCTTAGACAGAAAAGGGAGTATAATGAGCAATCAGCCCCAGCATTTT.

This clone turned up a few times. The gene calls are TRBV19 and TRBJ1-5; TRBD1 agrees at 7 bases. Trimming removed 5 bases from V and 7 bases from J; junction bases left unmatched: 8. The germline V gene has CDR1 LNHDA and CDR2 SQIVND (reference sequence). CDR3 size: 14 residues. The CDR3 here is CASSDRDGGQPQHF. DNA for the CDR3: TGTGCCAGTAGTGACAGGGACGGAGGACAGCCCCAGCATTTT.

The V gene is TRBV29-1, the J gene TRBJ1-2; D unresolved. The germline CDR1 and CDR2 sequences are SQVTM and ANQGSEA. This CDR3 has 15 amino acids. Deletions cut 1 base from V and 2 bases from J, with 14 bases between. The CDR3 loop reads CSVEGWATSNYGYTF. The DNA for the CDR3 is TGCAGCGTTGAAGGGTGGGCGACATCCAACTATGGCTACACCTTC.

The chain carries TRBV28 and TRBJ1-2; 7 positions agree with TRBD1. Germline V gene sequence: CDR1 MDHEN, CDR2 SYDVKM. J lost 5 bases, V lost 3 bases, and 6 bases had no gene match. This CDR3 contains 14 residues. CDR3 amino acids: CASSLRGRIYGYTF. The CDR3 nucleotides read TGTGCCAGCAGTTTGAGGGGGCGGATTTATGGCTACACCTTC.